The 12 T cell receptor beta chains reported below all come from one sample, sequenced in a study of lymphopenia after photon versus proton radiotherapy. Using immunoSEQ multiplex PCR, the repertoire was profiled, and TCRdb retains in-frame clones only, with some absent. The repertoire includes around 66,000 clones, approximately 84% of them detected once, and approximately 2.4% sits in the top ten. Specimen: peripheral blood, collected from a patient treated with photon-based radiotherapy. The receptors here all came from a man aged 35 to 55 with gastric cancer.

This clone showed up just once. The V and J genes are TRBV19 and TRBJ2-5; D might be TRBD1 (5 bases). The DNA end favors TRBJ2-7, so the J call may be wrong. The CDR3 is 14 residues long. Per germline, CDR1 LNHDA and CDR2 SQIVND (reference sequence). Here the CDR3 DNA reads TGTGCCAGTAGTTCCCGACAGCTTCCCTACGAGCAGTACTTC. Translation: CASSSRQLPYEQYF.

The table lists this clone with a few counts. The chain carries TRBV7-9 and TRBJ2-1; D possibly corresponds to TRBD1 (6 bases). The ends were cut back, 7 bases at V and 8 bases at J, with 15 bases in the middle. Germline lookup yields CDR1 SEHNR and CDR2 FQNEAQ (reference sequence). The CDR3 is 13 amino acids. The CDR3 nucleotides are TGTGCCAGCACCACAGGGCTCCATGATGAGCAGTTCTTC. Its protein product is CASTTGLHDEQFF.

This chain uses TRBV11-1 with TRBJ2-5, with D perhaps assigned TRBD1 or TRBD2 (5 bases each). The J call may be incorrect, as the DNA end agrees better with TRBJ2-7. This CDR3 is built from 14 residues. Germline loops: CDR1 SGHAT, CDR2 FQDESV (reference sequence). DNA of the CDR3: TGTGCCAGCAGCCAAAGGGACCGAACCTACGAGCAGTACTTC. Translating gives CASSQRDRTYEQYF.

With respect to this clone: The same CDR3 is also encoded by other DNA sequences in this sample. This chain uses TRBV7-9 with TRBJ1-1, with TRBD1 as a possible D gene (6 bases). Germline V lookup: CDR1 SEHNR, CDR2 FQNEAQ (reference sequence). V was pared by 5 bases and J by 2 bases, with 12 bases between. The CDR3 sequence is 14 residues long. The CDR3 bases are TGTGCCAGCAGCCCGGGACAAACTAACACTGAAGCTTTCTTT. As protein: CASSPGQTNTEAFF.

This chain connects TRBV4-1 to TRBJ1-2; no definite D call. V was pared by 3 bases and J by 8 bases, with 19 bases between. Per germline, CDR1 MGHRA and CDR2 YSYEKL. This CDR3 spans 15 amino acids. The CDR3 DNA reads TGCGCCAGCAGCCAGGAACAACAAGTCACCGGGGGCTACACCTTC. It codes for CASSQEQQVTGGYTF.

The chain carries TRBV11-2 and TRBJ1-4; D ambiguous. Germline V gives CDR1 SGHAT, CDR2 FQNNGV. Between the trimmed V and J ends, which lost 0 bases and 0 bases, there was a span of 14 bases. The CDR3 is made up of 18 amino acids. The chain's CDR3 is CASSLDRMREATNEKLFF. The CDR3 nucleotides read TGTGCCAGCAGCTTAGATCGGATGAGGGAGGCAACTAATGAAAAACTGTTTTTT.

The chain uses TRBV5-5 and TRBJ1-4; D possibly corresponds to TRBD1 (6 bases). The V gene lost 4 bases and the J gene lost 3 bases, with 16 bases spanning the gap. Looked up from germline, CDR1 is SGHKS and CDR2 is YYEKEE (reference sequence). This CDR3 is 16 amino acids long. CDR3: CASSRDTRGSNEKLFF. The CDR3 bases are TGTGCCAGCAGCCGGGACACCCGGGGGTCTAATGAAAAACTGTTTTTT.

This clone was recorded only once. The CDR3 DNA reads as TGTGCCAGCAGCGGGACCGTGAGCAATCAGCCCCAGCATTTT. Its protein is CASSGTVSNQPQHF. The chain is built from TRBV7-9 and TRBJ1-5, with D perhaps TRBD1 (5 bases). CDR3 length equals 14 residues. Trimming shortened V by 5 bases and J by 1 base, and 9 bases separated the two germline ends. Per the germline V gene, CDR1 is SEHNR and CDR2 is FQNEAQ (reference sequence).

This chain links TRBV11-2 with TRBJ1-2; no clear D gene. V dropped 1 base and J dropped 6 bases, with 15 bases sitting between them. Germline loops: CDR1 SGHAT, CDR2 FQNNGV. The CDR3 sequence is 15 residues long. The CDR3 is CASSLGIKTGDGYTF. The CDR3 bases are TGTGCCAGCAGCTTAGGAATTAAGACCGGGGATGGCTACACCTTC.

The DNA for the CDR3 is TGTGCCAGCAGCCGGCGGGCGGCAAAGGAGGAGCCCCAGCATTTT. Protein sequence: CASSRRAAKEEPQHF. J is TRBJ1-5 and V is TRBV7-2; D not resolved. CDR1 and CDR2 (germline): SGHTA, FQGNSA. Deletions cut 5 bases from V and 8 bases from J, with 19 bases between. CDR3 length equals 15 residues.

With respect to this clone: The junction departs from the called germline gene at one end, perhaps through a read error. The chain links TRBV7-6 to TRBJ2-5; D remains ambiguous. The CDR3 loop spans 13 amino acids. Per the germline V gene, CDR1 is SGHVS and CDR2 is FNYEAQ. Here the CDR3 reads CASSLVPPESQYF. The CDR3 nucleotides read TGTGCCAGCAGCTTAGTCCCACCAGAGTCCCAGTACTTC.

The chain has TRBV5-1 and TRBJ2-3; 9 nucleotides agree with TRBD1. This CDR3 spans 15 amino acids. CDR1 is SGHRS and CDR2 is YFSETQ in the germline V gene. The J segment lost 3 bases and the V segment lost 6 bases, leaving 8 bases of the junction unmatched. The CDR3 DNA reads TGCGCCAGCAAACCCGGGACAGGGCTGACAGATACGCAGTATTTT. It is translated as CASKPGTGLTDTQYF.